Listed here is a single T cell receptor beta chain. The antigen is unknown. This entry is derived from a study of OX40 agonist ivuxolimab in advanced cancers. Germline trimming cut 2 bases from V and 10 bases from J; bases unmatched to any gene: 8. Germline V gene data show CDR1 as SGHRS and CDR2 as YFSETQ. The CDR3 consists of 15 residues. General study findings and limits: At doses 0.1 to 3.0 mg/kg, CD4+ and CD8+ clones expanded.

At baseline, cycle 4 day 1, and cycle 7 day 1, blood was sampled. TCRdb's copy holds only in-frame clones and misses some; the assay was immunoSEQ multiplex PCR. Here the sample spans more than 55,000 clones, just over 85% being singletons. The sequences come from CD4+ or CD8+ T cells sorted from blood, collected in a trial of the OX40 agonist ivuxolimab. The TCR originated in an adult with an advanced solid tumor such as melanoma, head and neck, liver or kidney cancer. The J gene is TRBJ2-1, the V gene TRBV5-1, with 11 nucleotides matching TRBD2. The CDR3: CASSLGSGRAGEQFF. Written as DNA, the CDR3 is TGCGCCAGCAGCTTAGGTAGCGGGAGGGCGGGCGAGCAGTTCTTC. The complete variable domain, with remaining parts taken from reference TRBV5-1 and TRBJ2-1, reads KAGVTQTPRYLIKTRGQQVTLSCSPISGHRSVSWYQQTPGQGLQFLFEYFSETQRNKGNFPGRFSGRQFSNSRSEMNVSTLELGDSALYLCASSLGSGRAGEQFFGPGTRLTVL.